This note documents a single TCR beta chain sequence. Germline V gene sequence: CDR1 SGHTA, CDR2 FQGNSA. The CDR3 runs 15 residues. Trimming cost V 5 bases and J 3 bases, with 17 bases left between them. The entry originates in a study of blood T cell repertoires in COVID-19. Profiled with immunoSEQ multiplex PCR; TCRdb holds only in-frame clones, not every one. Altogether 450,000 to 500,000 clones are present, 75% to 90% being singletons, with the ten largest covering approximately 0.7%. Which cohort a participant joined came from the clinical history participants gave. Two consecutive negative NP/OP PCR tests, clearance, or resolved symptoms defined Cohort 3 recovery.

Sequenced material: PBMCs or T cells enriched from blood (not recorded which). This chain links TRBV7-2 with TRBJ2-7; a weak D match, TRBD2 (6 bases). The clonotype originates from a woman under 30 who had recovered from COVID-19. The CDR3 DNA follows: TGTGCCAGCAGCACACACCGGGACTCCGTCTACGAGCAGTACTTC. It codes for CASSTHRDSVYEQYF.